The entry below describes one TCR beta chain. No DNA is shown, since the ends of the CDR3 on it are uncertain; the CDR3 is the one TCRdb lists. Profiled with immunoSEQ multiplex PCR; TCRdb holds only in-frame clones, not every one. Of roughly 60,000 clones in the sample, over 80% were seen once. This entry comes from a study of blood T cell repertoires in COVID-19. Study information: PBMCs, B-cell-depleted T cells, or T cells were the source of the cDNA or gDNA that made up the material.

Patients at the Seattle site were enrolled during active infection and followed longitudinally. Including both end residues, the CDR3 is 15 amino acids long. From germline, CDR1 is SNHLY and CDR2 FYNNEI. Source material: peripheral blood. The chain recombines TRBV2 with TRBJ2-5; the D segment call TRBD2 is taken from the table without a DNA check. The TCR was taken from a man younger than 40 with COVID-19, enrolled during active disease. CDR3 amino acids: CASILGEAGGETQYF.